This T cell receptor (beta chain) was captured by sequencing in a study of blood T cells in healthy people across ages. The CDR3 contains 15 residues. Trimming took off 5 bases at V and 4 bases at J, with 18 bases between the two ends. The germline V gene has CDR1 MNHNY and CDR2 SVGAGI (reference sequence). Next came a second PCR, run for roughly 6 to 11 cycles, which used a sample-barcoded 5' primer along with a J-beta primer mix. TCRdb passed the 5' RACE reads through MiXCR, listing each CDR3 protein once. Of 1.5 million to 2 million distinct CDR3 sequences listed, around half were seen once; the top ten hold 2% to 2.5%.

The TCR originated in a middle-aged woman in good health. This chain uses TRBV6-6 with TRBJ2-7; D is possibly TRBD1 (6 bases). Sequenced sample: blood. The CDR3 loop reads CASSKKTTGGYEQYF. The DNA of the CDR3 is TGTGCCAGCAGTAAGAAGACGACAGGAGGATACGAGCAGTACTTC.